This T cell receptor (beta chain) came from a study of blood T cell repertoires in COVID-19. Whole-study context: Material from acute and convalescent COVID-19 was sourced from the United States, Italy and Spain. In each case, the material was cDNA or gDNA derived from T cells, B-cell-depleted T cells, or PBMCs.

Authors' methods: Amplification of reference gene primers was used by the study to estimate nucleated cell counts. Measured with immunoSEQ multiplex PCR; TCRdb has only the in-frame clones, and not every one. The V and J calls and clone size come from that table; D and trimming were worked out from the DNA. There are approximately 100,000 clones in the sample; 70% to 90% occur only once, and roughly 18% lies in the top ten. The sample consisted of peripheral blood. This TCR was recovered from a woman aged 60-75 years with acute or convalescent COVID-19.

Here the CDR3 reads CASSLTGTAARELFF. The CDR3 bases are TGTGCCAGCAGCCTAACCGGGACAGCGGCGCGGGAGCTGTTTTTT. The chain recombines TRBV3-1 (or the pseudogene TRBV3-2) with TRBJ2-2; 7 nucleotides align to TRBD1. CDR1 is LGHDT and CDR2 is YNNKEL in the germline V gene (reference sequence). CDR3 size: 15 residues. V shed 4 bases, J shed 9 bases, and the junction held 11 bases outside the gene matches.